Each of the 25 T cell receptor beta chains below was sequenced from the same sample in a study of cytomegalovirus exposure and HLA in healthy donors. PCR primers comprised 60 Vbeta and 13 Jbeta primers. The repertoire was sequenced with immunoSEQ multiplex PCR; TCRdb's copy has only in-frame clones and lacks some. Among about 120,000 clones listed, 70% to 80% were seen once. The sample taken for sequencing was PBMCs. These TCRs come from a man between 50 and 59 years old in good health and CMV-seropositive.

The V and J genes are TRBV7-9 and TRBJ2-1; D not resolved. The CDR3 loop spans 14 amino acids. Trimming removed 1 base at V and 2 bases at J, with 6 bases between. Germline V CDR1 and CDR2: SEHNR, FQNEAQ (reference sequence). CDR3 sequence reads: CASSLGSAYNEQFF. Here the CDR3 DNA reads TGTGCCAGCAGCTTAGGGTCGGCCTACAATGAGCAGTTCTTC.

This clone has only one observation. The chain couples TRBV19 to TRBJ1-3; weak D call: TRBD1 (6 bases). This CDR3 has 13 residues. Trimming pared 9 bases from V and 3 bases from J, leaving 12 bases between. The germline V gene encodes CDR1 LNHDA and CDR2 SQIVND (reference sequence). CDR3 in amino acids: CASNREFGNTIYF. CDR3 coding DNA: TGTGCCAGCAACAGGGAATTTGGAAACACCATATATTTT.

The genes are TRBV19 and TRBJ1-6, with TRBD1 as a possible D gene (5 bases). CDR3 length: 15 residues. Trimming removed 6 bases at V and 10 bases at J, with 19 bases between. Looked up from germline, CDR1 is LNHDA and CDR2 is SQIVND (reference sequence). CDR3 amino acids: CASSDQGGVGSPLHF. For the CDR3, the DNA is TGTGCCAGTAGCGATCAGGGCGGCGTAGGGTCACCCCTCCACTTT.

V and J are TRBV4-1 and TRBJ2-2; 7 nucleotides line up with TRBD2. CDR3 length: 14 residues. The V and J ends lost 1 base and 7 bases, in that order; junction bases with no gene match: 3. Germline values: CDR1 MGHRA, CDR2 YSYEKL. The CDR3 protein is CASSQVGEGGELFF. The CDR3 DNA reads TGCGCCAGCAGCCAAGTCGGGGAGGGCGGGGAGCTGTTTTTT.

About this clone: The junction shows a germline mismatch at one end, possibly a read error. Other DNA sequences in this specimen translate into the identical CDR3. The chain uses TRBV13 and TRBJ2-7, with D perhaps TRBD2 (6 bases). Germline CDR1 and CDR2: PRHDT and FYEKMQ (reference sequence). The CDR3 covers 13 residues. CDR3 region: CASSFGAGYEQYF. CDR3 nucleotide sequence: TGTGCCAGCAGCTTCGGTGCGGGGTACGAACAGTACTTC.

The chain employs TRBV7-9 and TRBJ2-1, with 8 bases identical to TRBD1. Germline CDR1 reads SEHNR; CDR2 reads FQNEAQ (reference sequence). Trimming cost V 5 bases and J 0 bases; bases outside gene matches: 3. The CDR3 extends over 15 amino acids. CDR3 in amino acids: CASSTGQGSYNEQFF. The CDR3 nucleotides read TGTGCCAGCAGCACCGGACAGGGCTCCTACAATGAGCAGTTCTTC.

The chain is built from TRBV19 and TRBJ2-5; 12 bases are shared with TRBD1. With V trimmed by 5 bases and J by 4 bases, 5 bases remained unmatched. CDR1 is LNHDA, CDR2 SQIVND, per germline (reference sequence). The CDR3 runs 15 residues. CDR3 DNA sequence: TGTGCCAGTAGTTGGGGGACAGGGGGCCCAGAGACCCAGTACTTC. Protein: CASSWGTGGPETQYF.

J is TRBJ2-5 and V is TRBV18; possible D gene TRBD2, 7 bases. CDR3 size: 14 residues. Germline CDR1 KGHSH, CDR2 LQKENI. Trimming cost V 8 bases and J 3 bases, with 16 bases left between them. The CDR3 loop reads CASTNKGGKETQYF. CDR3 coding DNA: TGTGCCAGCACCAACAAGGGGGGGAAAGAGACCCAGTACTTC.

CDR3 region: CASSLSIMRKDRSYEQYF. CDR3 nucleotides: TGTGCCAGCAGTTTATCAATCATGCGAAAGGACAGGTCCTACGAGCAGTACTTC. V is TRBV27 and J is TRBJ2-7; 7 nucleotides agree with TRBD1. Germline V gene data show CDR1 as MNHEY and CDR2 as SMNVEV (reference sequence). Trimming took 0 bases from V and 1 from J; bases not matched to a gene: 12. The CDR3 has 18 amino acids.

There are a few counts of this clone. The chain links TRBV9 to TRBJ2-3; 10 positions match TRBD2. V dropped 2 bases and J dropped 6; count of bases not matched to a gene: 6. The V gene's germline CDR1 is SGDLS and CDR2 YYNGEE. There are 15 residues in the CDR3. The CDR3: CASSVSGRALDTQYF. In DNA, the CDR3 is TGTGCCAGCAGCGTGAGCGGGAGGGCTTTGGATACGCAGTATTTT.

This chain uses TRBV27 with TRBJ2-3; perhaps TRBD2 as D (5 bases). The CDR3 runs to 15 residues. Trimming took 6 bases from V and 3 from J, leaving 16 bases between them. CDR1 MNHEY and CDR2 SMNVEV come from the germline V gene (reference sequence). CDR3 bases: TGTGCCAGCAGCTACGGACTTCCTTCTACAGATACGCAGTATTTT. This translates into CASSYGLPSTDTQYF.

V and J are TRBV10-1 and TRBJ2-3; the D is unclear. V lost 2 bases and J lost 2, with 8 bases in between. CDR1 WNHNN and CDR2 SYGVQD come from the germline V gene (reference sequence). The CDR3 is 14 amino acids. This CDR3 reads CASSETADTDTQYF. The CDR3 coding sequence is TGCGCCAGCAGTGAGACCGCAGACACAGATACGCAGTATTTT.

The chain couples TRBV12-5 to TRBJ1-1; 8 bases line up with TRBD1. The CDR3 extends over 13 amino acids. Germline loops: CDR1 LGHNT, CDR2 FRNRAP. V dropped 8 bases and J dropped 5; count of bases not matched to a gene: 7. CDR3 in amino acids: CASNARGPTEAFF. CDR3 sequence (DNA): TGTGCTAGTAATGCCAGGGGGCCGACTGAAGCTTTCTTT.

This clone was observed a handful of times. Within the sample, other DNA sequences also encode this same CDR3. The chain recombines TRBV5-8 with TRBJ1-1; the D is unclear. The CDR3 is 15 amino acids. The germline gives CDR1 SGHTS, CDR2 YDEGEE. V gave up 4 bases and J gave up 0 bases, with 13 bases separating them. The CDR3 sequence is CASSRLAVLNTEAFF. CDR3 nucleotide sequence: TGTGCCAGCAGCCGATTGGCCGTGTTGAACACTGAAGCTTTCTTT.

The CDR3 reads CASSKGVQAYEQYF. The DNA for the CDR3 is TGTGCCAGCAGCAAGGGGGTACAGGCCTACGAGCAGTACTTC. The chain is built from TRBV7-9 and TRBJ2-7, with a weak D call TRBD1 (6 bases). The V end lost 5 bases, the J end lost 2 bases, and 13 bases lay between the germline ends. The germline CDR1 and CDR2 sequences are SEHNR and FQNEAQ (reference sequence). The CDR3 totals 14 residues. The whole variable domain, remainder taken from reference TRBV7-9 and TRBJ2-7, is DTGVSQNPRHKITKRGQNVTFRCDPISEHNRLYWYRQTLGQGPEFLTYFQNEAQLEKSRLLSDRFSAERPKGSFSTLEIQRTEQGDSAMYLCASSKGVQAYEQYFGPGTRLTVT.

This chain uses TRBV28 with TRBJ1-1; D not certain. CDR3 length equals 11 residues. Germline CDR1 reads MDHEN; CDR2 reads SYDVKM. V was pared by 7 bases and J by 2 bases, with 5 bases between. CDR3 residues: CASNSNTEAFF. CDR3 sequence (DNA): TGTGCCAGCAACTCTAACACTGAAGCTTTCTTT.

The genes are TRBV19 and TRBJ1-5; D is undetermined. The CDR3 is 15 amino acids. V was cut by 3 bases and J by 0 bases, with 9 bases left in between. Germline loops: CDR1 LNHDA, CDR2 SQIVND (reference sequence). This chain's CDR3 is CASSIAPYSNQPQHF. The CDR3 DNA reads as TGTGCCAGTAGTATCGCGCCATATAGCAATCAGCCCCAGCATTTT.

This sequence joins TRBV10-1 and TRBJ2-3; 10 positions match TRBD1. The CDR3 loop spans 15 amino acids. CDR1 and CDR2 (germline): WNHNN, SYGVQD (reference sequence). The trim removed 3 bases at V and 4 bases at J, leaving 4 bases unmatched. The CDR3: CASSDGTGAADTQYF. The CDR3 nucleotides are TGCGCCAGCAGTGATGGGACAGGGGCGGCAGATACGCAGTATTTT.

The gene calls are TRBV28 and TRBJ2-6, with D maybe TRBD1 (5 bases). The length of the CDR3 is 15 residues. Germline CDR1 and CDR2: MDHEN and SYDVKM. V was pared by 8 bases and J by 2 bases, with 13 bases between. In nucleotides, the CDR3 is TGTGCCAGCGGCATCGCAGGGACTGGGGCCAACGTCCTGACTTTC. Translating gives CASGIAGTGANVLTF.

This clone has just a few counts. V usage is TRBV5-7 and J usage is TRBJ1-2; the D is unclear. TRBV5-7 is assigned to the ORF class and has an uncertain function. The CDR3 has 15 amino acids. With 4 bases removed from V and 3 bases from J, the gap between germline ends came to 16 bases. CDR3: CASSLQCRRDYGYTF. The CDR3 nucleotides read TGTGCCAGCAGCCTACAGTGCCGGCGGGACTATGGCTACACCTTC.

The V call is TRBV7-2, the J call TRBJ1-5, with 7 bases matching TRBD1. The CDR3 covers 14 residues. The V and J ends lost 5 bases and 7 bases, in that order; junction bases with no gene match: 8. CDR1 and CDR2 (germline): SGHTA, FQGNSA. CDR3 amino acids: CASSTIQGNQPQHF. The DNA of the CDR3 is TGTGCCAGCAGCACGATACAGGGGAACCAGCCCCAGCATTTT.

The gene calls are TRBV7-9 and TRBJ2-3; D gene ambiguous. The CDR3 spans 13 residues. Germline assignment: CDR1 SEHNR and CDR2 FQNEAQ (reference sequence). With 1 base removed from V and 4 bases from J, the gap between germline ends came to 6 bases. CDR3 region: CASSLETADTQYF. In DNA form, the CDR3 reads TGTGCCAGCAGCTTAGAAACGGCAGATACGCAGTATTTT.

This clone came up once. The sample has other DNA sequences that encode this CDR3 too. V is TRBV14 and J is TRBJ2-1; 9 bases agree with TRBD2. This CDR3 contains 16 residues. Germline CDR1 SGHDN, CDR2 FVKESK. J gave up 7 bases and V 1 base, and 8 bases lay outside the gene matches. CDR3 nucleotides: TGTGCCAGCAGCCAAGGTTATAGCGGGAGCAAGAATGAGCAGTTCTTC. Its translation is CASSQGYSGSKNEQFF. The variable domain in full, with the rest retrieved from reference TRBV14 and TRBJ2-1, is EAGVTQFPSHSVIEKGQTVTLRCDPISGHDNLYWYRRVMGKEIKFLLHFVKESKQDESGMPNNRFLAERTGGTYSTLKVQPAELEDSGVYFCASSQGYSGSKNEQFFGPGTRLTVL.

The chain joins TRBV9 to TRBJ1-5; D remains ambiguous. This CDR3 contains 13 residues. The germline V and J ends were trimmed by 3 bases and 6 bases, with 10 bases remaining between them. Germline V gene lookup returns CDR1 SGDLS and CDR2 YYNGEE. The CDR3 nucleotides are TGTGCCAGCAGCGCCTCCCCAGGTCAGCCCCAGCATTTT. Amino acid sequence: CASSASPGQPQHF.

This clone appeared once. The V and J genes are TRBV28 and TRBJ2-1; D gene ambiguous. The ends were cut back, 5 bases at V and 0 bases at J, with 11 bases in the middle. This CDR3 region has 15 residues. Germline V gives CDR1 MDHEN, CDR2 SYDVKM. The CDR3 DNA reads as TGTGCCAGCAGTGCCTGGGCGACCTCCTACAATGAGCAGTTCTTC. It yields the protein CASSAWATSYNEQFF.